The 9 T cell receptor beta chains in this list originate from one sample, sequenced in a study of T cell responses to AZD1222 COVID-19 vaccine. Repertoires were generated with immunoSEQ multiplex PCR, while TCRdb's copy carries only in-frame clones and drops some. The table has some 200,000 clones, approximately 90% seen once. Source: peripheral blood, taken on day 0 of AZD1222 vaccination. The receptors come from an adult in good health.

A single count supports this clone. The J gene is TRBJ1-6, the V gene TRBV7-2; D is uncertain. Looked up from germline, CDR1 is SGHTA and CDR2 is FQGNSA. Deletions cut 5 bases from V and 9 bases from J, with 14 bases between. The CDR3 totals 14 residues. The CDR3 DNA follows: TGTGCCAGCAGCCCACAGTTGGGCTCTTCACCCCTCCACTTT. Translated, it gives CASSPQLGSSPLHF.

This chain uses TRBV4-2 with TRBJ2-1; 7 positions match TRBD2. The CDR3 sequence is 18 residues long. Germline CDR1 reads LGHNA; CDR2 reads YNFKEQ. Trimming took 1 base from V and 8 from J; bases not matched to a gene: 17. CDR3 in amino acids: CASSQGSSGRGLQYEQFF. CDR3 DNA: TGTGCCAGCAGCCAAGGGTCCTCGGGGCGGGGGTTACAATATGAGCAGTTCTTC.

The V gene is TRBV7-2, the J gene TRBJ1-5, with 7 bases aligning to TRBD1. The CDR3 is made up of 14 amino acids. Germline lookup yields CDR1 SGHTA and CDR2 FQGNSA. Trimming removed 7 bases from V and 6 bases from J; junction bases left unmatched: 9. DNA for the CDR3: TGTGCCAGCAACTATGACAGGGATGCTCAGCCCCAGCATTTT. Translating it yields CASNYDRDAQPQHF.

V and J are TRBV5-6 and TRBJ1-1; 10 nucleotides align to TRBD1. CDR3 length equals 14 residues. Germline V lookup: CDR1 SGHDT, CDR2 YYEEEE. V lost 4 bases to trimming and J lost 2 bases; unmatched junction nucleotides: 2. The CDR3 is CASSRQGANTEAFF. In DNA form, the CDR3 reads TGTGCCAGCAGCCGACAGGGGGCCAACACTGAAGCTTTCTTT. The entire variable domain, with the rest obtained from reference TRBV5-6 and TRBJ1-1, is as follows: DAGVTQSPTHLIKTRGQQVTLRCSPKSGHDTVSWYQQALGQGPQFIFQYYEEEERQRGNFPDRFSGHQFPNYSSELNVNALLLGDSALYLCASSRQGANTEAFFGQGTRLTVV.

The V and J genes are TRBV20-1 and TRBJ1-2; D gene unclear. This CDR3 contains 11 residues. Germline CDR1 reads DFQATT; CDR2 reads SNEGSKA (reference sequence). V shed 3 bases and J shed 5 bases, with 7 bases lying between them. CDR3 protein: CSARTAYGYTF. Written as DNA, the CDR3 is TGCAGTGCTAGGACCGCTTATGGCTACACCTTC.

The rearrangement joins TRBV5-1 to TRBJ1-2; D may be TRBD1 (6 bases). Looked up from germline, CDR1 is SGHRS and CDR2 is YFSETQ. The CDR3 runs 13 residues. Deletions cut 4 bases from V and 8 bases from J, with 15 bases between. Here the CDR3 DNA reads TGCGCCAGCAGCGTCCTGGGGGCCGGGGGCTACACCTTC. The encoded protein is CASSVLGAGGYTF.

V and J are TRBV12-3 or TRBV12-4 and TRBJ1-2; D remains unclear. This CDR3 is 13 amino acids long. Trimming pared 3 bases from V and 8 bases from J, leaving 13 bases between. The CDR3 coding sequence is TGTGCCAGCAGTTTCTCTAAGGGTGCCGGCTACACCTTC. Protein: CASSFSKGAGYTF.

The chain couples TRBV6-2 or TRBV6-3 to TRBJ1-1; D is uncertain. The length of the CDR3 is 11 residues. Trimming cost V 6 bases and J 10 bases, with 12 bases left between them. Germline lookup yields CDR1 MNHEY and CDR2 SVGEGT. This CDR3 is CASSSPPGAFF. The CDR3 bases are TGTGCCAGCAGCTCTCCCCCGGGAGCTTTCTTT.

The V and J genes are TRBV18 and TRBJ1-1, with a possible D match to TRBD1 (6 bases). The CDR3 consists of 13 residues. The V end was cut by 6 bases, the J end by 5 bases, with 13 bases between. Germline V lookup: CDR1 KGHSH, CDR2 LQKENI. For the CDR3, the DNA is TGTGCCAGCTCTATATCAGGGGAGACTGAAGCTTTCTTT. Translating gives CASSISGETEAFF.